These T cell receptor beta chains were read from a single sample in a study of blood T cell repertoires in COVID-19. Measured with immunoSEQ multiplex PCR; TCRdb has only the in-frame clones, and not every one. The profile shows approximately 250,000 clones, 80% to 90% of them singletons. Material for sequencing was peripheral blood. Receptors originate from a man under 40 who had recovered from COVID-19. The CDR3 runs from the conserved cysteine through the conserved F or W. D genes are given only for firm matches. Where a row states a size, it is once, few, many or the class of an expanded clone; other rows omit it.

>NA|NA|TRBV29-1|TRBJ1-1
CSVGKTDTEAFF
TGCAGCGTTGGTAAGACAGACACTGAAGCTTTCTTT
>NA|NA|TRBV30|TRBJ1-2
CAWAGANYGYTF
TGTGCCTGGGCCGGAGCCAACTATGGCTACACCTTC
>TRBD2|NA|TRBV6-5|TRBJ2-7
CASHPSGVLYEQYF
TGTGCCAGCCACCCTAGCGGGGTCCTCTACGAGCAGTACTTC
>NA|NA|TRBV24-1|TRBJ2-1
CATSDPHRDEQFF
TGTGCCACCAGTGACCCCCACAGGGATGAGCAGTTCTTC
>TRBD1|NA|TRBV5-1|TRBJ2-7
CASSFDRGYEQYF
TGCGCCAGCAGCTTCGACAGGGGCTACGAGCAGTACTTC
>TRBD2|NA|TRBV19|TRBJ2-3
CASSSSGVTDTQYF
TGTGCCAGTAGTAGTAGCGGGGTTACAGATACGCAGTATTTT
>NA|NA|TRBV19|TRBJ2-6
CASSSISSGANVLTF
TGTGCCAGTAGTTCTATTAGCTCTGGGGCCAACGTCCTGACTTTC
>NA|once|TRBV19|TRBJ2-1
CASSMSRYPYNEQFF
TGTGCCAGTAGTATGAGTCGATACCCTTACAATGAGCAGTTCTTC
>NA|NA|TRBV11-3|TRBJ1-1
CASSPGPGEAFF
TGTGCCAGCAGCCCCGGTCCCGGGGAAGCTTTCTTT
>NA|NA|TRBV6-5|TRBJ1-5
CASSYSFGQPQHF
TGTGCCAGCAGTTACTCGTTCGGTCAGCCCCAGCATTTT
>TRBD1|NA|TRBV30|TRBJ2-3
CAWSLGQGDTDTQYF
TGTGCCTGGAGTCTAGGACAGGGAGACACAGATACGCAGTATTTT
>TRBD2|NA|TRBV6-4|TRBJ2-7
CASSQLAGSSYEQYF
TGTGCCAGCAGCCAACTAGCGGGATCATCCTACGAGCAGTACTTC
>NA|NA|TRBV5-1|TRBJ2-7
CASSLGGLSYEQYF
TGCGCCAGCAGCTTGGGGGGGCTCTCCTACGAGCAGTACTTC
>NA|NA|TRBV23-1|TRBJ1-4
CASSQYVSRGEREKLFF
TGCGCCAGCAGTCAATATGTGAGTCGGGGGGAAAGGGAAAAACTGTTTTTT
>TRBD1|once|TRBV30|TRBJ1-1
CAWSVGWGQMNTEAFF
TGTGCCTGGAGTGTGGGCTGGGGACAGATGAACACTGAAGCTTTCTTT
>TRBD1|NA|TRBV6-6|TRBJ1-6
CASSSGQGMPNSPLHF
TGTGCCAGCAGTTCCGGACAGGGGATGCCAAATTCACCCCTCCACTTT
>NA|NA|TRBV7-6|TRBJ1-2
CASRTTGPYTF
TGTGCCAGCAGGACAACAGGTCCGTACACCTTC
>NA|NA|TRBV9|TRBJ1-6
CASSVGQTVGVYSSPLHF
TGTGCCAGCAGCGTAGGACAGACAGTTGGAGTTTATTCTTCACCCCTCCACTTT
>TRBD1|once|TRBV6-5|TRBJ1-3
CASKGQAKDTIYF
TGTGCCAGCAAAGGACAGGCGAAAGACACCATATATTTT
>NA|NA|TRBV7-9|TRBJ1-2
CASSSGQNNYGYTF
TGTGCCAGCAGCTCAGGACAGAATAACTATGGCTACACCTTC
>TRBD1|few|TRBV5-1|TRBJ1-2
CASSLAVGGGAGYGYTF
TGCGCCAGCAGCTTGGCCGTCGGAGGGGGCGCGGGCTATGGCTACACCTTC
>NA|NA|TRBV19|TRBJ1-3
CASSPGWGDSSGNTIYF
TGTGCCAGTAGTCCCGGATGGGGGGATAGCTCTGGAAACACCATATATTTT
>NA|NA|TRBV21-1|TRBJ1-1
CASSSRQGVGAEAFF
TGTGCCAGCAGCAGCCGACAGGGAGTGGGCGCTGAAGCTTTCTTT
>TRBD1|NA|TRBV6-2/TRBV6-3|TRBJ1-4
CASSHSTLRQGVNEKLFF
TGTGCCAGCAGTCACAGCACCCTCCGACAGGGCGTAAATGAAAAACTGTTTTTT
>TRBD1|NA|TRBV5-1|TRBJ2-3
CASSNRDRGLDTQYF
TGCGCCAGCAGCAACCGGGACAGAGGTTTAGATACGCAGTATTTT
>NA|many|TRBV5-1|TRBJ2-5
CANSFGHYQETQYF
TGCGCCAACTCTTTTGGACACTACCAAGAGACCCAGTACTTC
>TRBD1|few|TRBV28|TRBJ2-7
CASSHRGQGYEQYF
TGTGCCAGCAGTCACCGAGGACAGGGCTACGAGCAGTACTTC
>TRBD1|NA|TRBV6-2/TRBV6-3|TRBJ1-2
CASSKDRAAYGYTF
TGTGCCAGCAGTAAGGACAGGGCGGCCTATGGCTACACCTTC
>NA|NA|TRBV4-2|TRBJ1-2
CASSQAPFSNYGYTF
TGTGCCAGCAGCCAAGCCCCCTTTAGTAACTATGGCTACACCTTC
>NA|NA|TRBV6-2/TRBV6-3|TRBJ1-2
CASSYLGQPPYGYTF
TGTGCCAGCAGTTACCTCGGACAGCCCCCTTATGGCTACACCTTC
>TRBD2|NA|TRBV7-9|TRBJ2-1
CASSPPRIGGAYNEQFF
TGTGCCAGCAGCCCCCCAAGGATCGGGGGGGCCTACAATGAGCAGTTCTTC
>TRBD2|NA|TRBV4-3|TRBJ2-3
CASSEGVLAGISDTQYF
TGCGCCAGCAGCGAAGGGGTTCTAGCGGGGATCTCAGATACGCAGTATTTT
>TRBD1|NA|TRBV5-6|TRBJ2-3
CASSATGVDTQYF
TGTGCCAGCAGCGCTACAGGGGTTGATACGCAGTATTTT
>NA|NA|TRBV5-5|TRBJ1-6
CASSLDIFSPLHF
TGTGCCAGCAGTCTGGACATCTTTTCACCCCTCCACTTT
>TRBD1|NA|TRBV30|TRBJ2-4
CAWSVLKGAAKNIQYF
TGTGCCTGGAGTGTATTAAAGGGGGCCGCCAAAAACATTCAGTACTTC
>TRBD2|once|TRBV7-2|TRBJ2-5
CASSLGGGRQTQYF
TGTGCCAGCAGCTTAGGCGGGGGTCGACAGACCCAGTACTTC
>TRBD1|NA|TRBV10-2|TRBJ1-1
CASSVPGTGAPEAFF
TGCGCCAGCAGTGTACCCGGGACAGGGGCACCGGAAGCTTTCTTT
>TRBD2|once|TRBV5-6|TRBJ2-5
CASSSTLSSGGRSRMNF
TGTGCCAGCAGCTCGACCTTGTCTAGCGGGGGGCGGAGTCGCATGAACTTC
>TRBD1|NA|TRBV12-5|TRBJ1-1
CASAYRGMDTEAFF
TGTGCTAGTGCTTACAGGGGGATGGACACTGAAGCTTTCTTT
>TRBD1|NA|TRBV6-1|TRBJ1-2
CASSEGTASYGYTF
TGTGCCAGCAGTGAGGGGACAGCCTCTTATGGCTACACCTTC
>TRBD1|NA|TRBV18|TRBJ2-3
CASSPGARQGIGTQYF
TGTGCCAGCTCACCAGGGGCTAGACAGGGGATTGGGACGCAGTATTTT
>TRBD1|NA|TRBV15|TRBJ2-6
CATSPGQHSGANVLTF
TGTGCCACCTCGCCGGGACAGCATTCTGGGGCCAACGTCCTGACTTTC
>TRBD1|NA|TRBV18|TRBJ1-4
CASSLQGAQVEKLFF
TGTGCCAGCTCACTACAGGGGGCGCAGGTCGAAAAACTGTTTTTT
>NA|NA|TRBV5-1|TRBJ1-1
CASSLLVGRQNTEAFF
TGCGCCAGCAGCTTGTTGGTGGGGAGGCAGAACACTGAAGCTTTCTTT
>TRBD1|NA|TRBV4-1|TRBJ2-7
CASSLSRDRQYEQYF
TGCGCCAGCAGCCTGAGCCGGGACAGACAATACGAGCAGTACTTC
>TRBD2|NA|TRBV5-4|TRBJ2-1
CASSLVIAGVEQFF
TGTGCCAGCAGCTTGGTGATAGCGGGGGTTGAGCAGTTCTTC